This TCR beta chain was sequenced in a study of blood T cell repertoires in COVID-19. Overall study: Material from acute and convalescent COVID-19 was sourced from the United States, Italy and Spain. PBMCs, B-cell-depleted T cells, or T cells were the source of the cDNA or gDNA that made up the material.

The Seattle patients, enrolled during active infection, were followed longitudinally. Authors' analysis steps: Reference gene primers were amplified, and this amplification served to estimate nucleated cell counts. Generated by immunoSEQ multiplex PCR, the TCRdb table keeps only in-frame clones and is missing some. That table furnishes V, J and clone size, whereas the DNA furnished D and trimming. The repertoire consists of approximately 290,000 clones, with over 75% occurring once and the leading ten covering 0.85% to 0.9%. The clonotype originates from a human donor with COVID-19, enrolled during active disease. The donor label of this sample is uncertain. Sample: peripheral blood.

The CDR3 region is CASSSPSAGVTDTQYF. The DNA of the CDR3 is TGTGCCAGCAGCTCCCCCTCTGCGGGAGTGACAGATACGCAGTATTTT. The V gene is TRBV7-2, the J gene TRBJ2-3; 7 nucleotides match TRBD2. The CDR3 covers 16 residues. J was trimmed by 3 bases and V by 4 bases; bases with no gene match: 10. The germline V gene has CDR1 SGHTA and CDR2 FQGNSA.